This T cell receptor (beta chain) was recovered during a study of T cell responses to AZD1222 COVID-19 vaccine. Whole-study findings and limits: Repertoires were obtained only post-peak T cell response.

The protocol was immunoSEQ multiplex PCR, while the TCRdb copy is restricted to in-frame clones and leaves out a portion. The data contain fewer than 120,000 clones, around nine tenths of them singletons. The CDR3 runs to 15 residues. Germline values: CDR1 SGHRS, CDR2 YFSETQ. The V end lost 0 bases, the J end lost 2 bases, and 8 bases lay between the germline ends. With regard to this clone: Its antigen remains unidentified.

This clonotype was obtained from an adult who received the AZD1222 COVID-19 vaccine. This chain joins TRBV5-1 and TRBJ2-2; no clear D gene. Sample: peripheral blood, taken 28 days after the second AZD1222 dose. CDR3 DNA sequence: TGCGCCAGCAGCTTGGAACACTACAACACCGGGGAGCTGTTTTTT. Its translation: CASSLEHYNTGELFF. The full variable domain, its missing parts supplied by reference TRBV5-1 and TRBJ2-2, is KAGVTQTPRYLIKTRGQQVTLSCSPISGHRSVSWYQQTPGQGLQFLFEYFSETQRNKGNFPGRFSGRQFSNSRSEMNVSTLELGDSALYLCASSLEHYNTGELFFGEGSRLTVL.